This paragraph covers one T cell receptor beta chain sequence. Germline CDR1 is MNHEY and CDR2 is SVGAGI. The V and J ends lost 6 bases and 1 base respectively, with 9 bases between them. This CDR3 spans 13 amino acids. From blood CD8+ and CD4+ T cells, TCR beta sequences were generated. The multiple sclerosis controls, all treatment-naive patients, had relapsing-remitting disease that was stable or active. Purification of the CD8+ and CD4+ T cells relied on negative isolation, and TEMRA cells underwent FACS enrichment. This record belongs to a study of CD8 T cells in Susac syndrome. The RNA input was roughly 0.45 to 1 ug, and it was reverse transcribed with random hexamers. TCRdb re-called the immunoSEQ multiplex PCR reads through MiXCR, storing one row per CDR3 protein. The sample lists some 260,000 distinct CDR3 sequences, around 95% occurring once.

J is TRBJ1-1 and V is TRBV6-5, with D unresolved. The sequence derives from a human donor with multiple sclerosis. The sequencing sample was made of CD4+ T cells from PBMCs. The CDR3: CASRESRNTEAFF. The CDR3 DNA follows: TGTGCCAGCAGGGAAAGTAGGAACACTGAAGCTTTCTTT.